The clone carrying this T cell receptor beta chain was seen many times. Data came from immunoSEQ multiplex PCR; TCRdb stores just in-frame clones and leaves some out. The sample records 150,000 to 200,000 clones, around 79% being singletons. The data were obtained in a study of blood T cell repertoires in COVID-19. Germline V gene sequence: CDR1 SGHAT, CDR2 FQNNGV. There are 14 residues in the CDR3. Trimming left V 5 bases short and J 5 bases short, with 12 bases between. The TCR comes from a woman aged 40 to 50 with COVID-19, enrolled during active disease. The V and J genes are TRBV11-2 and TRBJ2-2; maybe TRBD2 (6 bases). Sequencing used peripheral blood. The CDR3 loop is CASSLQGGTGELFF. CDR3 DNA: TGTGCCAGCAGCCTGCAGGGAGGAACCGGGGAGCTGTTTTTT.